These 22 T cell receptor beta chains share one sample of origin, sequenced in a study of T cells in Graves' hyperthyroidism and ophthalmopathy. Regions amplified from RNA transcripts were the TCR beta CDR3 regions. The HTBI primer set served for first-round RT-PCR of the TCR CDR3. Using its own MiXCR run on the multiplex PCR reads, TCRdb lists one record per CDR3 protein. The sample carries about 600,000 distinct CDR3 sequences, around 15% recorded once. The sequencing sample was made of blood. The receptors stem from a woman aged 50 to 60 with Graves' ophthalmopathy.

This clonotype was seen at least ten times. The V call is TRBV7-2, the J call TRBJ1-2; 10 bases align to TRBD1. With V trimmed by 4 bases and J by 5 bases, 7 bases remained unmatched. The CDR3 spans 15 residues. Per germline, CDR1 SGHTA and CDR2 FQGNSA. DNA for the CDR3: TGTGCCAGCAGCTCCGGACAGGGGGTCCGGTATGGCTACACCTTC. It is translated as CASSSGQGVRYGYTF. The full variable domain, rest sourced from reference TRBV7-2 and TRBJ1-2, is GAGVSQSPSNKVTEKGKDVELRCDPISGHTALYWYRQSLGQGLEFLIYFQGNSAPDKSGLPSDRFSAERTGGSVSTLTIQRTQQEDSAVYLCASSSGQGVRYGYTFGSGTRLTVV.

This chain's CDR3 is CSARDRGNIQYF. The CDR3 DNA reads as TGCAGTGCTAGAGATCGGGGGAACATTCAGTACTTC. J is TRBJ2-4 and V is TRBV20-1, with TRBD2 as a possible D gene (6 bases). V gave up 0 bases and J gave up 7 bases, with 7 bases separating them. Germline V gives CDR1 DFQATT, CDR2 SNEGSKA (reference sequence). The CDR3 runs to 12 residues.

This clonotype has a handful of counts. The chain combines TRBV12-3 or TRBV12-4 with TRBJ1-3, with D tentatively TRBD1 (6 bases). The CDR3 extends over 14 amino acids. V was pared by 5 bases and J by 2 bases, with 10 bases between. This chain's CDR3 is CASSHREPGNTIYF. The DNA of the CDR3 is TGTGCCAGCAGTCACAGGGAACCTGGAAACACCATATATTTT.

This clonotype occurred a few times. The chain has TRBV6-1 and TRBJ2-7, with a weak D call TRBD2 (7 bases). V shed 3 bases and J shed 4 bases, with 16 bases lying between them. CDR3 length: 15 residues. Germline V gene sequence: CDR1 MNHNS, CDR2 SASEGT. In DNA, the CDR3 is TGTGCCAGCAGTGAGCCGGGGGGCTCTCGGTACGAGCAGTACTTC. Encoded protein: CASSEPGGSRYEQYF.

This clonotype was recorded at least ten times. This chain links TRBV12-3 or TRBV12-4 with TRBJ2-1; 7 nucleotides align to TRBD2. The CDR3 length is 13 residues. The V and J ends lost 6 bases and 3 bases, in that order; junction bases with no gene match: 2. The chain's CDR3 is CASRPSGYNEQFF. The CDR3 DNA reads TGTGCCAGCAGACCTAGCGGCTACAATGAGCAGTTCTTC.

The chain carries TRBV4-2 and TRBJ2-7; TRBD2 agrees at 7 bases. The CDR3 length is 17 residues. The germline CDR1 and CDR2 sequences are LGHNA and YNFKEQ. With 3 bases clipped from V and 2 bases from J, the junction kept 13 bases outside the gene matches. CDR3 coding DNA: TGTGCCAGCAGCCAGGGAGTGGGCGGGAGATCTCCCTACGAGCAGTACTTC. Translated, it gives CASSQGVGGRSPYEQYF.

This clonotype was observed a few times. The chain employs TRBV7-9 and TRBJ2-3, with D perhaps TRBD2 (5 bases). Trimming removed 3 bases from V and 3 bases from J, with 25 bases in between. This CDR3 region has 19 residues. Germline assignment: CDR1 SEHNR and CDR2 FQNEAQ (reference sequence). The CDR3 nucleotides read TGTGCCAGCAGCTTTATAGGTCGGACCAAATTGGGGAGAACAGATACGCAGTATTTT. This gives the protein CASSFIGRTKLGRTDTQYF.

There are a few counts of this clonotype. The V and J genes are TRBV29-1 and TRBJ2-7; tentatively, D is TRBD1 (5 bases). Trimming left V 4 bases short and J 0 bases short, with 10 bases between. The CDR3 is made up of 13 amino acids. Germline CDR1 SQVTM, CDR2 ANQGSEA. The CDR3 DNA reads TGCAGCGTTGGCCAGGGATTCTCCTACGAGCAGTACTTC. The encoded protein is CSVGQGFSYEQYF.

The chain combines TRBV10-2 with TRBJ2-3; D not certain. Germline assignment: CDR1 WSHSY and CDR2 SAAADI. The germline V and J ends were trimmed by 2 bases and 2 bases, with 11 bases remaining between them. This CDR3 has 15 residues. As DNA, the CDR3 is TGCGCCAGCAGTGAGCAAGGGTTTAACACAGATACGCAGTATTTT. Translated, it gives CASSEQGFNTDTQYF.

The sample holds many counts of this clonotype. The CDR3 spells CASIKTSGTYNEQFF. The CDR3 DNA follows: TGTGCCAGCATTAAGACTAGCGGGACCTACAATGAGCAGTTCTTC. The gene calls are TRBV12-3 or TRBV12-4 and TRBJ2-1, with 11 bases identical to TRBD2. The V gene end was trimmed by 7 bases and the J gene end by 2 bases; junction bases not matched to a gene: 4. There are 15 residues in the CDR3.

This clonotype was seen repeatedly, ten times or more. Written as DNA, the CDR3 is TGTGCCAGCAGCCCAGCCTCAAGGGGGACGCCAGTACTCGAGACCCAGTACTTC. Its translation: CASSPASRGTPVLETQYF. This sequence joins TRBV7-6 and TRBJ2-5; maybe TRBD1 (6 bases). The CDR3 runs 18 residues. Germline values: CDR1 SGHVS, CDR2 FNYEAQ. V lost 5 bases and J 5 bases, leaving 27 bases between the germline ends.

This clonotype was seen many times. The chain combines TRBV28 with TRBJ2-2; tentatively, D is TRBD1 (5 bases). Germline-derived CDR1 and CDR2 are MDHEN and SYDVKM. The length of the CDR3 is 14 residues. The ends were cut back, 4 bases at V and 3 bases at J, with 9 bases in the middle. CDR3 bases: TGTGCCAGCAGTTCCCCAGGGTACACCGGGGAGCTGTTTTTT. Translating gives CASSSPGYTGELFF. The whole variable domain, filled in from reference TRBV28 and TRBJ2-2, reads DVKVTQSSRYLVKRTGEKVFLECVQDMDHENMFWYRQDPGLGLRLIYFSYDVKMKEKGDIPEGYSVSREKKERFSLILESASTNQTSMYLCASSSPGYTGELFFGEGSRLTVL.

The chain carries TRBV4-3 and TRBJ2-1, with 11 bases lining up with TRBD2. This CDR3 comprises 17 residues. Germline values: CDR1 LGHNA, CDR2 YSLEER. J was trimmed by 8 bases and V by 0 bases; bases with no gene match: 9. This chain's CDR3 is CASSQEGLAGGGDEQFF. The CDR3 DNA reads as TGCGCCAGCAGCCAAGAAGGTCTAGCGGGAGGTGGGGATGAGCAGTTCTTC.

Many counts were recorded for this clonotype. The V gene is TRBV5-1, the J gene TRBJ1-2, with D possibly matching TRBD1 (6 bases). The ends were cut back, 4 bases at V and 6 bases at J, with 16 bases in the middle. The CDR3 totals 14 residues. From germline, CDR1 is SGHRS and CDR2 YFSETQ. The CDR3 bases are TGCGCCAGCAGCGAGGGGTACAGGGCTGATGGCTACACCTTC. Translating it yields CASSEGYRADGYTF.

This clonotype was seen a few times. The chain recombines TRBV19 with TRBJ1-5, with 10 bases matching TRBD1. With 4 bases clipped from V and 0 bases from J, the junction kept 12 bases outside the gene matches. Germline CDR1 LNHDA, CDR2 SQIVND (reference sequence). The CDR3 runs 19 residues. The CDR3 loop is CASSTSDRGGIYSNQPQHF. CDR3 nucleotide sequence: TGTGCCAGTAGTACCTCGGACAGGGGGGGAATCTATAGCAATCAGCCCCAGCATTTT.

The genes are TRBV20-1 and TRBJ2-7, with no clear D. The CDR3 contains 11 residues. V lost 1 base and J 6 bases, leaving 7 bases between the germline ends. Germline V gives CDR1 DFQATT, CDR2 SNEGSKA (reference sequence). CDR3 region: CSARGVAEQYF. For the CDR3, the DNA is TGCAGTGCTAGAGGGGTTGCCGAGCAGTACTTC.

This clonotype was counted ten times or more. The chain carries TRBV7-9 and TRBJ2-1, with 13 positions matching TRBD2. This CDR3 has 20 amino acids. Germline V gene data show CDR1 as SEHNR and CDR2 as FQNEAQ (reference sequence). Germline trimming cut 3 bases from V and 0 bases from J; bases unmatched to any gene: 11. CDR3 protein: CASSFVLAGGLQSSYNEQFF. The DNA for the CDR3 is TGTGCCAGCAGCTTTGTACTAGCGGGAGGGCTCCAGAGCTCCTACAATGAGCAGTTCTTC.

This clonotype showed up many times. This chain uses TRBV20-1 with TRBJ2-7; 11 bases are shared with TRBD1. The V and J ends lost 0 bases and 2 bases, in that order; junction bases with no gene match: 0. Looked up from germline, CDR1 is DFQATT and CDR2 is SNEGSKA (reference sequence). CDR3 length: 14 residues. CDR3 bases: TGCAGTGCTAGAGAGGGACAGGGGGCCTACGAGCAGTACTTC. It specifies CSAREGQGAYEQYF.

V usage is TRBV9 and J usage is TRBJ2-1, with TRBD2 matching 12 bases. V gave up 0 bases and J gave up 10 bases; unmatched junction bases: 2. Germline V lookup: CDR1 SGDLS, CDR2 YYNGEE. The length of the CDR3 is 14 residues. CDR3 DNA sequence: TGTGCCAGCAGCGTAGTACTAGCGGGAGGAGAGCAGTTCTTC. It codes for CASSVVLAGGEQFF.

The V and J genes are TRBV9 and TRBJ1-2; no reliable D call. The CDR3 runs 14 residues. Germline CDR1 reads SGDLS; CDR2 reads YYNGEE. V lost 0 bases and J 2 bases, leaving 8 bases between the germline ends. The CDR3 DNA follows: TGTGCCAGCAGCGTAGTCGGCGGGAACTATGGCTACACCTTC. It encodes CASSVVGGNYGYTF.

This clonotype was seen many times. The chain joins TRBV7-9 to TRBJ2-1, with 9 bases identical to TRBD2. Germline CDR1 reads SEHNR; CDR2 reads FQNEAQ (reference sequence). This CDR3 has 16 residues. The trim removed 1 base at V and 5 bases at J, leaving 6 bases unmatched. Written as DNA, the CDR3 is TGTGCCAGCAGCTTAGTAGGGCCTAGCGGGGACAATGAGCAGTTCTTC. Translation: CASSLVGPSGDNEQFF.

The chain recombines TRBV29-1 with TRBJ2-5; TRBD2 is a possible D gene (6 bases). The germline V gene has CDR1 SQVTM and CDR2 ANQGSEA. Trimming took 6 bases from V and 4 from J, leaving 18 bases between them. The CDR3 length is 14 residues. CDR3 nucleotide sequence: TGCAGCGTCCGCCCTCGACTAGTAGGAGAGACCCAGTACTTC. Translation gives CSVRPRLVGETQYF.